This T cell receptor beta chain was captured in a study of CD8 T cells in ankylosing spondylitis. TCRdb analysed the 5' RACE reads with MiXCR anew, one entry per CDR3 protein. The table shows more than 400,000 distinct CDR3 sequences, with approximately 5.3% occurring only once. In this sample, this clonotype turned up many times. Antigen unknown. Study results and limitations: Earlier work had already found some motif variants in reactive arthritis synovial fluid and blood. Several highly homologous variants formed a TCR beta motif that appeared characteristic of ankylosing spondylitis blood.

Losses at the gene ends were 0 bases for V and 5 bases for J; bases not matched to a gene: 8. Germline-derived CDR1 and CDR2 are DFQATT and SNEGSKA (reference sequence). The CDR3 length is 15 residues. The receptor's source is a male donor with ankylosing spondylitis. Material for sequencing was blood, either unsorted or a sorted T cell fraction (not recorded which). J is TRBJ1-2 and V is TRBV20-1; TRBD1 matches at 8 bases. The CDR3 region has the DNA TGCAGTGCTAGAGATGGACAGGGCCTAGTATATGGCTACACCTTC. It codes for CSARDGQGLVYGYTF.